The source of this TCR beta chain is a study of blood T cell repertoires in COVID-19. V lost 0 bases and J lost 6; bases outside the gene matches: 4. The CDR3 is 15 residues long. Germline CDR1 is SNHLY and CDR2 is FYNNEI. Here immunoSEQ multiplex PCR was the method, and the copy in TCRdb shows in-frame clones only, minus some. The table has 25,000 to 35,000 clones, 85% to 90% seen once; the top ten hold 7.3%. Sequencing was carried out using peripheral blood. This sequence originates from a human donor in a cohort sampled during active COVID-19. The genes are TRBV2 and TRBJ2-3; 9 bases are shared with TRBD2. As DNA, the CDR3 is TGTGCCAGCAGTGAAGCCGGCGGGAGGGCCGATACGCAGTATTTT. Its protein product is CASSEAGGRADTQYF.